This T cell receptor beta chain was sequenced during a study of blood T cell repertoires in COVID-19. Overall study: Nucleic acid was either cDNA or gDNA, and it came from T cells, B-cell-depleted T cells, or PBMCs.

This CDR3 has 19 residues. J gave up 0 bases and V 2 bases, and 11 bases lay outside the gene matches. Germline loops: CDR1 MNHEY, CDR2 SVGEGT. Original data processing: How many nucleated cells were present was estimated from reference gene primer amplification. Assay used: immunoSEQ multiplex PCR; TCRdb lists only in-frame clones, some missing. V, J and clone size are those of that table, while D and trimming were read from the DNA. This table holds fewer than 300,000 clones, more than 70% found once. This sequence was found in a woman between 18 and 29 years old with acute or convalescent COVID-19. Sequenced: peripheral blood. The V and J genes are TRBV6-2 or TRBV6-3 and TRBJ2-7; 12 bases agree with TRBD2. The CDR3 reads CASSYPLTSGRFPSYEQYF. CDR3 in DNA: TGTGCCAGCAGTTACCCTCTCACTAGCGGGAGGTTCCCCTCCTACGAGCAGTACTTC.